This T cell receptor (beta chain) is from a study of beta chain features in type 1 diabetes. Whole-study context: Summed over all samples, the examined sorted cells came to about 110 million.

Of the isolated RNA, all was reverse transcribed, and so the sequenced material was expressed TCRB transcripts. Regulatory, naive and central memory T cell samples averaged approximately 3.3 million reads. Profiling relied on immunoSEQ multiplex PCR, and the TCRdb table lists in-frame clones only, not all of them. The sample lists about 470,000 clones; approximately 30% were seen once. Germline V gene data show CDR1 as DFQATT and CDR2 as SNEGSKA (reference sequence). V was clipped by 8 bases and J by 12 bases, with 8 bases between them. The CDR3 covers 8 residues. This rearrangement joins TRBV20-1 to TRBJ1-5, with unresolved D. This clonotype originated in a man between 18 and 35 years old in good health. The sequenced sample was naive CD4+ T cells from blood. The chain's CDR3 is CSLFHQHF. CDR3 nucleotides: TGCAGTCTCTTTCACCAGCATTTT.